This T cell receptor (beta chain) comes out of a study of cytomegalovirus exposure and HLA in healthy donors. Study findings and constraints: As a later analysis showed, a missense DCLRE1C variant was linked to trimming of TCR beta V- and J-genes. The study listed approximately 170 cytomegalovirus-associated TCR beta chains. Looking again later, the authors saw that most CMV-associated TCR beta chains seemed HLA-restricted. The authors later found TCR association rates varying by HLA locus, with DRB1 most and HLA-C fewest.

A note on this clone: Its cognate antigen is unknown.

From germline, CDR1 is SGHTA and CDR2 FQGNSA. J gave up 4 bases and V 1 base, and 3 bases lay outside the gene matches. This CDR3 contains 14 residues. Researchers ran the PCR with 60 Vbeta and 13 Jbeta primers. Sequencing used immunoSEQ multiplex PCR; TCRdb keeps in-frame clones, though not all of them. The data contain around 170,000 clones, around 80% of them singletons. Specimen: PBMCs. This chain joins TRBV7-2 and TRBJ2-7; 8 bases line up with TRBD1. The TCR sequence derives from a woman in her thirties or forties in good health and CMV-seropositive. The DNA for the CDR3 is TGTGCCAGCAGCTTAGGACAGGGGCTGTACGAGCAGTACTTC. The encoded protein is CASSLGQGLYEQYF.